These 15 T cell receptor beta chains came from one sample sequenced in a study of cytomegalovirus exposure and HLA in healthy donors. Primers included in the PCR were 60 Vbeta and 13 Jbeta primers. Clones were sequenced by immunoSEQ multiplex PCR, and TCRdb holds only the in-frame ones, with some missing. The sample lists about 200,000 clones; roughly four fifths were seen once. Source material: PBMCs. These receptors were taken from a middle-aged woman in good health and CMV-seronegative.

The chain joins TRBV6-6 to TRBJ1-5; D remains unclear. Germline V gene sequence: CDR1 MNHNY, CDR2 SVGAGI (reference sequence). The ends were cut back, 2 bases at V and 1 base at J, with 12 bases in the middle. This CDR3 contains 16 residues. The CDR3 DNA reads TGTGCCAGCAGTTACGGACGGGGAGGGAGCAATCAGCCCCAGCATTTT. It encodes CASSYGRGGSNQPQHF.

V usage is TRBV6-5 and J usage is TRBJ1-2, with 8 nucleotides matching TRBD1. V trimming: 6 bases; J trimming: 4 bases; junction bases outside the gene matches: 7. Germline V gene lookup returns CDR1 MNHEY and CDR2 SVGAGI. There are 14 residues in the CDR3. In nucleotides, the CDR3 is TGTGCCAGCAGCCGAACGGACAGGGCCTATGGCTACACCTTC. It translates to CASSRTDRAYGYTF.

The J gene is TRBJ1-2, the V gene TRBV18; D uncertain. The CDR3 loop spans 15 amino acids. Germline CDR1 and CDR2: KGHSH and LQKENI. Between the trimmed V and J ends, which lost 4 bases and 2 bases, there was a span of 14 bases. CDR3 sequence (DNA): TGTGCCAGCTCACGGCCAGGTCTGTCCAACTATGGCTACACCTTC. It is translated as CASSRPGLSNYGYTF.

This chain uses TRBV4-1 with TRBJ2-7; D is possibly TRBD1 (6 bases). CDR3 length: 15 residues. CDR1 MGHRA and CDR2 YSYEKL come from the germline V gene. The V end was cut by 1 base, the J end by 2 bases, with 12 bases between. CDR3 residues: CASSQATGTTYEQYF. The CDR3 coding sequence is TGCGCCAGCAGCCAAGCGACAGGAACAACCTACGAGCAGTACTTC.

The chain has TRBV9 and TRBJ2-5, with 7 bases aligning to TRBD1. CDR3 length: 15 residues. Looked up from germline, CDR1 is SGDLS and CDR2 is YYNGEE. V shed 3 bases and J 2 bases; nucleotides not matched to a gene: 7. The CDR3 DNA reads as TGTGCCAGCAGCGAGGGACAGCACCAACAAGAGACCCAGTACTTC. Translating it yields CASSEGQHQQETQYF.

The chain uses TRBV9 and TRBJ1-1, with D maybe TRBD1 (5 bases). The CDR3 runs 14 residues. The V end lost 2 bases, the J end lost 0 bases, and 8 bases lay between the germline ends. The germline V gene has CDR1 SGDLS and CDR2 YYNGEE. The CDR3 DNA reads as TGTGCCAGCAGCGTCGGACACCTGAACACTGAAGCTTTCTTT. Amino acids: CASSVGHLNTEAFF.

This clone was seen more than once but under ten times. V gene TRBV10-3 combines with J gene TRBJ1-2; TRBD1 aligns across 7 bases. The V gene end was trimmed by 6 bases and the J gene end by 2 bases; junction bases not matched to a gene: 6. This CDR3 is built from 14 residues. The germline V gene encodes CDR1 ENHRY and CDR2 SYGVKD. The CDR3 spells CAIRADRANYGYTF. The CDR3 DNA sequence: TGTGCCATCAGAGCCGACAGGGCCAACTATGGCTACACCTTC.

The chain has TRBV4-1 and TRBJ2-3; D remains unclear. Trimming cost V 5 bases and J 0 bases, with 12 bases left between them. The V gene's germline CDR1 is MGHRA and CDR2 YSYEKL. The CDR3 covers 15 residues. Here the CDR3 DNA reads TGCGCCAGCAGCACACGAATATATAGCACAGATACGCAGTATTTT. Amino acid sequence: CASSTRIYSTDTQYF.

V gene TRBV7-7 combines with J gene TRBJ2-5; TRBD2 agrees at 7 bases. The CDR3 spans 16 residues. The trim removed 6 bases at V and 2 bases at J, leaving 12 bases unmatched. Germline lookup yields CDR1 SSHAT and CDR2 FNYEAQ (reference sequence). The CDR3 sequence is CASSIGGASGQETQYF. CDR3 bases: TGTGCCAGCAGTATTGGTGGGGCTAGCGGACAAGAGACCCAGTACTTC. The whole variable domain, filled in from reference TRBV7-7 and TRBJ2-5, reads GAGVSQSPRYKVTKRGQDVTLRCDPISSHATLYWYQQALGQGPEFLTYFNYEAQPDKSGLPSDRFSAERPEGSISTLTIQRTEQRDSAMYRCASSIGGASGQETQYFGPGTRLLVL.

This clone showed up just a few times. This chain links TRBV5-1 with TRBJ2-2, with 8 bases aligning to TRBD2. Germline CDR1 SGHRS, CDR2 YFSETQ. The CDR3 sequence is 19 residues long. V lost 0 bases and J lost 1; bases outside the gene matches: 11. The CDR3 DNA reads TGCGCCAGCAGCTTGGCGGGGGTCCGGACTAGCCGGAACACCGGGGAGCTGTTTTTT. It encodes CASSLAGVRTSRNTGELFF.

The chain uses TRBV4-2 and TRBJ2-2; D gene ambiguous. The V gene's germline CDR1 is LGHNA and CDR2 YNFKEQ. Deletions cut 4 bases from V and 6 bases from J, with 12 bases between. CDR3 size: 14 residues. The CDR3 DNA is TGTGCCAGCAGCCCACACATGGGCGCCGGGGAGCTGTTTTTT. This codes for CASSPHMGAGELFF.

The CDR3, as DNA: TGCGCCAGCAGCTTGGATGCACAGGGGGGAATCTACGAGCAGTACTTC. It codes for CASSLDAQGGIYEQYF. The chain joins TRBV5-1 to TRBJ2-7; the match to TRBD1 covers 8 bases. Germline V gives CDR1 SGHRS, CDR2 YFSETQ. Trimming removed 0 bases from V and 3 bases from J; junction bases left unmatched: 8. This CDR3 is built from 16 residues.

This sequence joins TRBV5-6 and TRBJ2-7; 8 positions agree with TRBD2. The CDR3 has 13 residues. The germline V gene has CDR1 SGHDT and CDR2 YYEEEE. V was clipped by 4 bases and J by 2 bases; unmatched bases: 2. Written as DNA, the CDR3 is TGTGCCAGCAGCGACGGGAGGGCCTACGAGCAGTACTTC. Amino acid sequence: CASSDGRAYEQYF.

Details on this clone: A junction boundary mismatches the germline segment, possibly from a read error. The CDR3 reads CASSSFGKNYDYTF. The CDR3, as DNA: TGTGCCAGCAGTTCGTTCGGCAAGAACTATGACTACACCTTC. This sequence joins TRBV6-5 and TRBJ1-2; D gene ambiguous. The CDR3 sequence is 14 residues long. CDR1 and CDR2 (germline): MNHEY, SVGAGI.

The rearrangement links TRBV13 to TRBJ1-3; 7 nucleotides match TRBD1. V was pared by 5 bases and J by 2 bases, with 18 bases of the junction left unmatched. Germline assignment: CDR1 PRHDT and CDR2 FYEKMQ (reference sequence). This CDR3 spans 19 amino acids. The CDR3, as DNA: TGTGCCAGCAGCCCCAGACCAATGGACAGGCTAGGGCCTGGAAACACCATATATTTT. This codes for CASSPRPMDRLGPGNTIYF. Supplemented by reference TRBV13 and TRBJ1-3, the full variable domain reads AAGVIQSPRHLIKEKRETATLKCYPIPRHDTVYWYQQGPGQDPQFLISFYEKMQSDKGSIPDRFSAQQFSDYHSELNMSSLELGDSALYFCASSPRPMDRLGPGNTIYFGEGSWLTVV.